Below are 11 T cell receptor beta chains sequenced from a single sample in a study of persistence of HIV-infected CD4 T cells. The stimulus was an HIV-1 Gag 15-mer peptide pool, about 1 ug/peptide/mL. Memory cells lacking CD40L and CD69 with high CD45RO were sorted. No antigens are known for them. This was the immunoSEQ version 4 assay in survey mode. Data came from immunoSEQ multiplex PCR; TCRdb stores just in-frame clones and leaves some out. The data show about 40,000 clones, around 78% seen once. The sample was CD4+ T cells sorted from PBMCs after roughly 19-hour stimulation, taken from a patient who received antiretroviral therapy. Every receptor here comes from an adult man with HIV who was CMV-seropositive.

The chain couples TRBV4-1 to TRBJ2-7, with TRBD1 matching 7 bases. Germline CDR1 and CDR2: MGHRA and YSYEKL. With 2 bases clipped from V and 0 bases from J, the junction kept 4 bases outside the gene matches. This CDR3 has 15 residues. CDR3 coding DNA: TGCGCCAGCAGCCAAACGGACAGGCGCTCCTACGAGCAGTACTTC. It codes for CASSQTDRRSYEQYF.

This clone was counted a single time. The chain recombines TRBV11-2 with TRBJ2-3, with 7 nucleotides matching TRBD1. The CDR3 loop spans 14 amino acids. Germline V gene sequence: CDR1 SGHAT, CDR2 FQNNGV. With V trimmed by 2 bases and J by 3 bases, 2 bases remained unmatched. Here the CDR3 DNA reads TGTGCCAGCAGCTTAACAGGGGCAACAGATACGCAGTATTTT. Residues: CASSLTGATDTQYF.

This clone has a handful of counts. The chain carries TRBV29-1 and TRBJ1-1; the D is unclear. Germline CDR1 and CDR2: SQVTM and ANQGSEA. The CDR3 totals 12 residues. With 6 bases removed from V and 1 base from J, the gap between germline ends came to 9 bases. Here the CDR3 DNA reads TGCAGCGTGTGCGTGGGGAACACTGAAGCTTTCTTT. Encoded protein: CSVCVGNTEAFF.

J is TRBJ2-7 and V is TRBV11-2; 7 bases fit TRBD2. The CDR3 runs to 14 residues. Germline V gene data show CDR1 as SGHAT and CDR2 as FQNNGV. J gave up 3 bases and V 6 bases, and 8 bases lay outside the gene matches. As DNA, the CDR3 is TGTGCCAGCAGTACGGACGGGGGGTACTACGAGCAGTACTTC. As protein: CASSTDGGYYEQYF.

V usage is TRBV30 and J usage is TRBJ2-7; D perhaps matches TRBD2 (6 bases). The CDR3 length is 13 residues. Germline values: CDR1 GTSNPN, CDR2 SVGIG (reference sequence). The ends were cut back, 5 bases at V and 2 bases at J, with 13 bases in the middle. This CDR3 is CAWESGPPYEQYF. The CDR3 DNA sequence: TGTGCCTGGGAAAGCGGGCCCCCCTACGAGCAGTACTTC.

The rearrangement links TRBV7-2 to TRBJ2-6, with 10 bases lining up with TRBD1. This CDR3 has 17 residues. Per the germline V gene, CDR1 is SGHTA and CDR2 is FQGNSA. J gave up 3 bases and V 1 base, and 3 bases lay outside the gene matches. In nucleotides, the CDR3 is TGTGCCAGCAGCTTAGGGACAGGGGGTTTTGGGGCCAACGTCCTGACTTTC. Its translation: CASSLGTGGFGANVLTF.

The chain joins TRBV6-2 or TRBV6-3 to TRBJ1-5, with a weak D call TRBD1 (6 bases). The germline gives CDR1 MNHEY, CDR2 SVGEGT. The V end lost 0 bases, the J end lost 0 bases, and 12 bases lay between the germline ends. The CDR3 contains 17 residues. CDR3 sequence reads: CASSYSKDSFSNQPQHF. CDR3 nucleotides: TGTGCCAGCAGTTACTCGAAGGACAGTTTTAGCAATCAGCCCCAGCATTTT.

Concerning this clone: Other DNA sequences of this sample code for an identical CDR3. The V gene is TRBV27, the J gene TRBJ1-6; no firm D call. V was clipped by 6 bases and J by 0 bases, with 3 bases between them. From germline, CDR1 is MNHEY and CDR2 SMNVEV (reference sequence). The length of the CDR3 is 13 residues. CDR3 DNA sequence: TGTGCCAGCAGGAGCTCCTATAATTCACCCCTCCACTTT. Translated: CASRSSYNSPLHF.

The rearrangement links TRBV6-5 to TRBJ2-7; maybe TRBD2 (5 bases). V lost 6 bases, J lost 7 bases, and 16 bases lay in between. The CDR3 sequence is 13 residues long. The V gene's germline CDR1 is MNHEY and CDR2 SVGAGI. This chain's CDR3 is CASSPGISWEQYF. The CDR3 nucleotides read TGTGCCAGCAGCCCCGGGATCTCTTGGGAGCAGTACTTC.

This sequence joins TRBV2 and TRBJ2-2; 8 bases fit TRBD2. The CDR3 is 15 amino acids. Germline loops: CDR1 SNHLY, CDR2 FYNNEI. V lost 7 bases, J lost 6 bases, and 10 bases stayed unmatched. CDR3 protein: CASMRRTSSSGELFF. The CDR3 coding sequence is TGTGCCAGCATGAGGCGGACTAGCTCCTCCGGGGAGCTGTTTTTT.

The chain recombines TRBV4-1 with TRBJ1-4, with D hard to call. Germline-derived CDR1 and CDR2 are MGHRA and YSYEKL. The CDR3 contains 13 residues. Trimming left V 2 bases short and J 7 bases short, with 8 bases between. CDR3 protein: CASSQRESEKLFF. The DNA for the CDR3 is TGCGCCAGCAGCCAACGGGAATCTGAAAAACTGTTTTTT.